The 21 T cell receptor beta chains listed next were all sequenced from one sample in a study of T cell changes during pregnancy in multiple sclerosis. Measured with immunoSEQ multiplex PCR; TCRdb has only the in-frame clones, and not every one. The table includes roughly 30,000 clones, roughly 91% detected once. Here the sequenced sample was CD4+ T cells from peripheral blood mononuclear cells, taken in the second trimester of pregnancy. These receptors were taken from a female donor with multiple sclerosis, enrolled in a pregnancy study.

V gene TRBV5-8 combines with J gene TRBJ2-5, with a weak D call TRBD1 (6 bases). Trimming took off 2 bases at V and 4 bases at J, with 9 bases between the two ends. Germline CDR1 is SGHTS and CDR2 is YDEGEE. The CDR3 loop spans 13 amino acids. The chain's CDR3 is CASSFGGRETQYF. CDR3 in DNA: TGTGCCAGCAGCTTTGGGGGCCGAGAGACCCAGTACTTC.

This chain uses TRBV4-3 with TRBJ2-2; TRBD1 aligns across 7 bases. V dropped 1 base and J dropped 0; count of bases not matched to a gene: 8. Germline-derived CDR1 and CDR2 are LGHNA and YSLEER. This CDR3 spans 18 amino acids. Here the CDR3 reads CASSQVLPGGSNTGELFF. As DNA, the CDR3 is TGCGCCAGCAGCCAAGTCCTACCAGGGGGTTCGAACACCGGGGAGCTGTTTTTT.

The CDR3 region has the DNA TGTGCCAGCAGTTTAATGTCAGGCCTAATCCAGTACTTC. Protein product: CASSLMSGLIQYF. V and J are TRBV27 and TRBJ2-5, with D uncertain. In germline, CDR1 is MNHEY, CDR2 SMNVEV (reference sequence). The CDR3 spans 13 residues. Trimming took 2 bases from V and 10 from J, leaving 14 bases between them.

The chain joins TRBV27 to TRBJ1-5; 9 bases fit TRBD1. Trimming at V came to 6 bases and at J to 6 bases, leaving 15 bases not matched to a gene. Germline values: CDR1 MNHEY, CDR2 SMNVEV (reference sequence). This CDR3 is 17 amino acids long. As DNA, the CDR3 is TGTGCCAGCAGCCCTAATTCGGGACAGGGTTTAAGTCAGCCCCAGCATTTT. Translated: CASSPNSGQGLSQPQHF.

A word on this clone: Other DNA sequences in the same sample also yield this CDR3. The V gene is TRBV19, the J gene TRBJ1-2; D possibly corresponds to TRBD1 (6 bases). CDR1 and CDR2 (germline): LNHDA, SQIVND (reference sequence). The CDR3 spans 14 residues. The germline V and J ends were trimmed by 3 bases and 2 bases, with 10 bases remaining between them. In DNA, the CDR3 is TGTGCCAGTAGTATTGACAGGAGGAACTATGGCTACACCTTC. Translating gives CASSIDRRNYGYTF.

The chain is built from TRBV2 and TRBJ2-7, with a weak D call TRBD2 (6 bases). The CDR3 runs 14 residues. Germline values: CDR1 SNHLY, CDR2 FYNNEI. Deletions cut 6 bases from V and 4 bases from J, with 16 bases between. DNA of the CDR3: TGTGCCAGCAGGAGGAGGGCCGGGGGATACGAGCAGTACTTC. It codes for CASRRRAGGYEQYF. Drawing the rest from reference TRBV2 and TRBJ2-7, the complete variable domain is EPEVTQTPSHQVTQMGQEVILRCVPISNHLYFYWYRQILGQKVEFLVSFYNNEISEKSEIFDDQFSVERPDGSNFTLKIRSTKLEDSAMYFCASRRRAGGYEQYFGPGTRLTVT.

The chain employs TRBV2 and TRBJ2-7, with D possibly TRBD2 on 5 matching bases. Germline V gene sequence: CDR1 SNHLY, CDR2 FYNNEI. This CDR3 has 13 amino acids. The germline V and J ends were trimmed by 7 bases and 1 base, with 11 bases remaining between them. The DNA for the CDR3 is TGTGCCAGCAACCAGCGGATATCCTACGAGCAGTACTTC. Protein product: CASNQRISYEQYF. Using reference TRBV2 and TRBJ2-7 for the parts outside the CDR3, the full variable domain is EPEVTQTPSHQVTQMGQEVILRCVPISNHLYFYWYRQILGQKVEFLVSFYNNEISEKSEIFDDQFSVERPDGSNFTLKIRSTKLEDSAMYFCASNQRISYEQYFGPGTRLTVT.

V usage is TRBV2 and J usage is TRBJ1-4; a weak D match, TRBD1 (6 bases). This CDR3 spans 14 amino acids. Germline V gene sequence: CDR1 SNHLY, CDR2 FYNNEI. Trimming removed 8 bases from V and 2 bases from J, with 12 bases in between. This chain's CDR3 is CASGTGLTNEKLFF. The CDR3 bases are TGTGCCAGCGGAACAGGGCTTACTAATGAAAAACTGTTTTTT.

The rearrangement joins TRBV5-6 to TRBJ1-1; a weak D match, TRBD1 (6 bases). The V end lost 1 base, the J end lost 4 bases, and 8 bases lay between the germline ends. Germline V CDR1 and CDR2: SGHDT, YYEEEE. The CDR3 totals 13 residues. CDR3 in DNA: TGTGCCAGCAGCTTGAGGGGGAGCACTGAAGCTTTCTTT. It codes for CASSLRGSTEAFF.

The chain uses TRBV18 and TRBJ2-2, with a possible D match to TRBD1 (6 bases). The germline CDR1 and CDR2 sequences are KGHSH and LQKENI. The CDR3 consists of 12 residues. The ends were cut back, 3 bases at V and 10 bases at J, with 9 bases in the middle. CDR3 DNA sequence: TGTGCCAGCTCACCCCGGGACACGGAGCTGTTTTTT. It specifies CASSPRDTELFF.

The rearrangement uses TRBV7-9 and TRBJ1-2, with TRBD1 matching over 11 bases. The CDR3 has 15 residues. The germline gives CDR1 SEHNR, CDR2 FQNEAQ (reference sequence). With 5 bases clipped from V and 9 bases from J, the junction kept 11 bases outside the gene matches. The CDR3 loop is CASSPMGDRGKSYTF. The CDR3, as DNA: TGTGCCAGCAGCCCCATGGGGGACAGGGGGAAGAGCTACACCTTC.

This sequence joins TRBV29-1 and TRBJ2-1; D might be TRBD1 (7 bases). V lost 4 bases and J lost 5, with 15 bases in between. This CDR3 region has 14 residues. Germline CDR1 reads SQVTM; CDR2 reads ANQGSEA. The CDR3: CSVGYRGGNNEQFF. CDR3 DNA: TGCAGCGTTGGGTACAGGGGAGGTAACAATGAGCAGTTCTTC.

The chain joins TRBV5-4 to TRBJ1-2; 7 bases align to TRBD1. CDR1 and CDR2 from the germline V gene are SGHNT and YYREEE (reference sequence). The J segment lost 4 bases and the V segment lost 1 base, leaving 7 bases of the junction unmatched. The CDR3 spans 15 residues. Written as DNA, the CDR3 is TGTGCCAGCAGCTTGAGACAGGGCACGATCTATGGCTACACCTTC. This translates into CASSLRQGTIYGYTF.

This rearrangement joins TRBV11-2 to TRBJ1-4; D possibly corresponds to TRBD1 (5 bases). The CDR3 totals 19 residues. Between the trimmed V and J ends, which lost 0 bases and 1 base, there was a span of 18 bases. The germline V gene encodes CDR1 SGHAT and CDR2 FQNNGV. In nucleotides, the CDR3 is TGTGCCAGCAGCTTAGACTCAATGGGGGGGGGAGGAACTAATGAAAAACTGTTTTTT. Its translation: CASSLDSMGGGGTNEKLFF.

The CDR3 spells CASSDRGISSEAFF. The DNA of the CDR3 is TGTGCCAGCAGTGATCGAGGGATTAGCTCTGAAGCTTTCTTT. V gene TRBV6-1 combines with J gene TRBJ1-1; no reliable D call. This CDR3 has 14 residues. CDR1 is MNHNS and CDR2 is SASEGT in the germline V gene. The ends were cut back, 3 bases at V and 6 bases at J, with 14 bases in the middle.

The chain links TRBV6-1 to TRBJ2-3; D is unclear. This CDR3 comprises 14 residues. Germline CDR1 MNHNS, CDR2 SASEGT. CDR3 nucleotides: TGTGCGAGCCAGCAGGAACCTAGCACAGATACGCAGTATTTT. This encodes CASQQEPSTDTQYF.

This chain joins TRBV27 and TRBJ2-1; the match to TRBD2 covers 11 bases. Germline lookup yields CDR1 MNHEY and CDR2 SMNVEV (reference sequence). The CDR3 runs to 14 residues. Trimming took 6 bases from V and 4 from J; bases not matched to a gene: 2. The CDR3 spells CASSTSGSYNEQFF. CDR3 sequence (DNA): TGTGCCAGCAGCACTAGCGGGAGTTACAATGAGCAGTTCTTC.

This clone occurred once. Here the CDR3 reads CASSGRQGNYGYTF. The CDR3 nucleotides read TGTGCCAGCAGCGGAAGACAGGGGAACTATGGCTACACCTTC. V gene TRBV7-9 combines with J gene TRBJ1-2; TRBD1 aligns across 8 bases. The CDR3 extends over 14 amino acids. V dropped 5 bases and J dropped 2; count of bases not matched to a gene: 4. Germline CDR1 and CDR2: SEHNR and FQNEAQ (reference sequence).

Only one count was recorded for this clone. The rearrangement uses TRBV5-6 and TRBJ2-1, with 14 positions matching TRBD2. This CDR3 comprises 17 residues. CDR1 and CDR2 (germline): SGHDT, YYEEEE. V was pared by 1 base and J by 7 bases, with 7 bases of the junction left unmatched. CDR3 sequence reads: CASSLTPGLAGDNEQFF. The CDR3 bases are TGTGCCAGCAGCTTGACCCCGGGACTAGCGGGAGATAATGAGCAGTTCTTC.

The rearrangement uses TRBV18 and TRBJ2-5; D ambiguous. This CDR3 region has 15 residues. V dropped 0 bases and J dropped 1 base, with 9 bases sitting between them. Looked up from germline, CDR1 is KGHSH and CDR2 is LQKENI. The CDR3 region has the DNA TGTGCCAGCTCACCACCGGGCAGGCCCCAAGAGACCCAGTACTTC. Encoded protein: CASSPPGRPQETQYF. Supplemented by reference TRBV18 and TRBJ2-5, the full variable domain reads NAGVMQNPRHLVRRRGQEARLRCSPMKGHSHVYWYRQLPEEGLKFMVYLQKENIIDESGMPKERFSAEFPKEGPSILRIQQVVRGDSAAYFCASSPPGRPQETQYFGPGTRLLVL.

This clone was detected once. The chain carries TRBV11-2 and TRBJ2-3; D is perhaps TRBD2 (6 bases). Looked up from germline, CDR1 is SGHAT and CDR2 is FQNNGV. The CDR3 is 15 residues long. Deletions cut 3 bases from V and 3 bases from J, with 13 bases between. Here the CDR3 DNA reads TGTGCCAGCAGCTTTGGCGGGGTTAGGACAGATACGCAGTATTTT. Amino acid sequence: CASSFGGVRTDTQYF.